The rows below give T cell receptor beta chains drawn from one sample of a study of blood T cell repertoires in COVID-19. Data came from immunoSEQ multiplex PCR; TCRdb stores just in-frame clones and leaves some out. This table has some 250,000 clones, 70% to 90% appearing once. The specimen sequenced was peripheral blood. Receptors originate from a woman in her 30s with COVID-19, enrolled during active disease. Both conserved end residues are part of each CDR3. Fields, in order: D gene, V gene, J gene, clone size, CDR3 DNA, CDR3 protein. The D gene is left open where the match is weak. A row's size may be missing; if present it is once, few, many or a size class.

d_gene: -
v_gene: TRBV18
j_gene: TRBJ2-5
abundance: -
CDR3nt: TGTGCCAGCTCACCACCATCGTCAGAGACCCAGTACTTC
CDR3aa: CASSPPSSETQYF

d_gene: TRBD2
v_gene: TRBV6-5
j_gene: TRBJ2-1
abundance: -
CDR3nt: TGTGCCAGCAGTTACTCCTTGGGACTAGCCGTGGAGCAGTTCTTC
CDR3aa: CASSYSLGLAVEQFF

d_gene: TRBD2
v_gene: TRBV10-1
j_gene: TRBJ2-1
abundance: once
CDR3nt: TGCGCCAGCAGGGAATGGACTAGCGGCTACAATGAGCAGTTCTTC
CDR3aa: CASREWTSGYNEQFF

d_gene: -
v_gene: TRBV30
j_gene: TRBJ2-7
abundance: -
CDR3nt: TGTGCCTGGATGCGCGCCGGTCTGCGGCCCGAGCAGTACTTC
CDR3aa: CAWMRAGLRPEQYF

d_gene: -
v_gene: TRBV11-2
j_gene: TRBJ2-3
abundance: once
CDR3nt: TGTGCCAGCAGCTCCCCTGGGGGGATTCAAGGCACAGATACGCAGTATTTT
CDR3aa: CASSSPGGIQGTDTQYF

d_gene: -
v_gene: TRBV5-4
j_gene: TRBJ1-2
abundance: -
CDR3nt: TGTGCCAGCAGCTTGTCAGGGGATGGCTACACCTTC
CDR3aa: CASSLSGDGYTF

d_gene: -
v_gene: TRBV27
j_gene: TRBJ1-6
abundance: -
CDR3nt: TGTGCCAGCAGTCCCACGACACGTTATAATTCACCCCTCCACTTT
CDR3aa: CASSPTTRYNSPLHF

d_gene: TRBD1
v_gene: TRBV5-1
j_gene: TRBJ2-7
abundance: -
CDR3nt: TGCGCCAGCAGCCTACAGGGGGCCACCTACGAGCAGTACTTC
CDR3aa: CASSLQGATYEQYF

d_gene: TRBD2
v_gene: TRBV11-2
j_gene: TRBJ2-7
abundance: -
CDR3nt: TGTGCCAGCAGCTTAGATCAGAGTCTAGCGGGGGGGCGCGAGCAGTACTTC
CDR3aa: CASSLDQSLAGGREQYF

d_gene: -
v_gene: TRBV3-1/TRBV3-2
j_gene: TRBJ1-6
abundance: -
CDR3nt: TGTGCCCCTAGGAGGGGCGGGGATTCACCCCTCCACTTT
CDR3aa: CAPRRGGDSPLHF

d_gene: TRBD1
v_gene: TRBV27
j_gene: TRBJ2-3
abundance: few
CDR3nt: TGTGCCAGCAGTTTATCGTGGACAGGGGGAGGCACAGATACGCAGTATTTT
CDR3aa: CASSLSWTGGGTDTQYF

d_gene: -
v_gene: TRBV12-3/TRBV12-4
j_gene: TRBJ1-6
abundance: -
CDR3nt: TGTGCCAGCAGCCGACGGGTGCGCACACCCCTCCACTTT
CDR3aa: CASSRRVRTPLHF

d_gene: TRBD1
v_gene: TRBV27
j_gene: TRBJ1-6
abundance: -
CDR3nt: TGTGCCACCTCCCCGGGACAGTTAAATTCACCCCTCCACTTT
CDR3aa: CATSPGQLNSPLHF

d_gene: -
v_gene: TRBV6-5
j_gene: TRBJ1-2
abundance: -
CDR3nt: TGTGCCAGCAGGGAGTTACAAAACTATGGCTACACCTTC
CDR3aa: CASRELQNYGYTF

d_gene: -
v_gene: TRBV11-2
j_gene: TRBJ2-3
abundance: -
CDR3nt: TGTGCCAGCGGATTCCCGGGGCTAGCGTGGACGCAGTATTTT
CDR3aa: CASGFPGLAWTQYF

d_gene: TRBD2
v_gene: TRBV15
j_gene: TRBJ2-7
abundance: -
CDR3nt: TGTGCCACCAGCCGCGCTCTACTTGGGGGGGGGAACTACGAGCAGTACTTC
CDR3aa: CATSRALLGGGNYEQYF

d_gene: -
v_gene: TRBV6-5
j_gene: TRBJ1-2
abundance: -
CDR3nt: TGTGCCAGCAGTTCCAGGGGTGCTTCTTCTAACTATGGCTACACCTTC
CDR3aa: CASSSRGASSNYGYTF

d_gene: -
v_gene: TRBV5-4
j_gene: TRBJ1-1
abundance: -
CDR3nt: TGTGCCAGCAGCTTGGACCGAAAAGGGGTCACTGAAGCTTTCTTT
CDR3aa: CASSLDRKGVTEAFF

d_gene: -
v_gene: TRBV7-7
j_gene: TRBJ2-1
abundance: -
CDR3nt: TGTGCCAGCAGCTTATCACTAGTTCCTTACAATGAGCAGTTCTTC
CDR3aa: CASSLSLVPYNEQFF

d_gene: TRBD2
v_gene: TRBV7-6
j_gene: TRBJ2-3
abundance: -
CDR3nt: TGTGCCAGCAGCTGGGGGGGACTAGCCTCAGATACGCAGTATTTT
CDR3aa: CASSWGGLASDTQYF

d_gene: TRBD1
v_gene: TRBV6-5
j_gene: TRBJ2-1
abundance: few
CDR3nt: TGTGCCACCACCGGGACAGGGTCTGATGAGCAGTTCTTC
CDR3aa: CATTGTGSDEQFF

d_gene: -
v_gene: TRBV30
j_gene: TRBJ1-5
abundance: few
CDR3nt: TGTGCCTGGTCTCCAGCGTTAAATCAGCCCCAGCATTTT
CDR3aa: CAWSPALNQPQHF

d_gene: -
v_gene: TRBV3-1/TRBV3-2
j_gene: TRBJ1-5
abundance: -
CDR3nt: TGTGCCAGCAGCCAAGGTAACGGCGGAAGGTCCCAGCATTTT
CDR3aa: CASSQGNGGRSQHF

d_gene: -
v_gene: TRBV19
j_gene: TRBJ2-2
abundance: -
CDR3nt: TGTGCCAGTAGTATAGTCGGGGGAGCCGCCGGGGAGCTGTTTTTT
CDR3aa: CASSIVGGAAGELFF

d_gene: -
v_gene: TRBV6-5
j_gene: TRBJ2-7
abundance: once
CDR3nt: TGTGCCAGCACTAAGGAGGCGGGGTCGAGCGTGTACTTC
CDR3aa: CASTKEAGSSVYF

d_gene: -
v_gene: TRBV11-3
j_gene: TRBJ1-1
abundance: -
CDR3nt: TGTGCCAGCAGCCCGGAGGTTGGGACTGAAGCTTTCTTT
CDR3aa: CASSPEVGTEAFF

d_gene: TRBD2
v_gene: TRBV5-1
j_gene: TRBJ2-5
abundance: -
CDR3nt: TGCGCCAGCAGCGGCGGACTAGCGCTCGAGACCCAGTACTTC
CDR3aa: CASSGGLALETQYF

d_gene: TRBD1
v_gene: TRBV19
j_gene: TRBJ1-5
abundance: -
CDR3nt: TGTGCCAGTAGTATAACGGCAACCGGGACAGGTAATGAGCCCCAGCATTTT
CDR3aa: CASSITATGTGNEPQHF

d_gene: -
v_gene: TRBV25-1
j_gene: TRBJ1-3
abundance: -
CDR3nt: TGTGCCAGCAGCGTAGCAGCCTCTGGAAACACCATATATTTT
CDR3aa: CASSVAASGNTIYF

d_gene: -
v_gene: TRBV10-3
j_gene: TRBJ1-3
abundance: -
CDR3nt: TGTGCCATCAGGGGACAACTCTCTGGAAACACCATATATTTT
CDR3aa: CAIRGQLSGNTIYF

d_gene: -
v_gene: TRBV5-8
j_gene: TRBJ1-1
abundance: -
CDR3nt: TGTGCCAGTTTTTGGATCCCCAGGCTGAACACTGAAGCTTTCTTT
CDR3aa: CASFWIPRLNTEAFF

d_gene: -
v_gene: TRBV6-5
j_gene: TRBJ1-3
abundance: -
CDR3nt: TGTGCCAGCAGTTGGGCCAGCTCTGGAAACACCATATATTTT
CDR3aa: CASSWASSGNTIYF

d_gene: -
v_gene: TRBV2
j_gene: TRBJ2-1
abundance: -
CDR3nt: TGTGCCAGTTCAGGGGACAATGAGCAGTTCTTC
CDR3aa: CASSGDNEQFF

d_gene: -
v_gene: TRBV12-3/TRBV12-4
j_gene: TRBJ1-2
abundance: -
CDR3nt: TGTGCCAGCAGTGGGGCAGTCTATGGCTACACCTTC
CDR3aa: CASSGAVYGYTF

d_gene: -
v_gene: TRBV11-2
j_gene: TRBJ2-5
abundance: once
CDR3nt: TGTGCCAGCAGCTCCCTGAGGGCAGAGACCCAGTACTTC
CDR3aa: CASSSLRAETQYF

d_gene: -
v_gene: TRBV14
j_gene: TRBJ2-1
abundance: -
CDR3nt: TGTGCCAGCAGCCAAGACAGATCCTACAATGAGCAGTTCTTC
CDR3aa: CASSQDRSYNEQFF

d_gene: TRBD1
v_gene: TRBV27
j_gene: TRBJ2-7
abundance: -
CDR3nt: TGTGCCAGCAGTTTAAGCCTCGGGACAGGGGATCCATACGAGCAGTACTTC
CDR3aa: CASSLSLGTGDPYEQYF

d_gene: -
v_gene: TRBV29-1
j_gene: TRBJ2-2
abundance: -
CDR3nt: TGCAGCGTTTATGGCAGGGACACCGGGGAGCTGTTTTTT
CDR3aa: CSVYGRDTGELFF

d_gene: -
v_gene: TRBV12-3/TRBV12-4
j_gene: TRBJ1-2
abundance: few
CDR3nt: TGTGCCAGCAGTTTCAGGGGTATGGGCTACACCTTC
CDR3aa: CASSFRGMGYTF

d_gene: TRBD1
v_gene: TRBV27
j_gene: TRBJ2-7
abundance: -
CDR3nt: TGTGCCAGCAGTTCCCCGGACAGGTCCTACGAGCAGTACTTC
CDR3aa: CASSSPDRSYEQYF

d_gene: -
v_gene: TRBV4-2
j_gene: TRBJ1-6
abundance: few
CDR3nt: TGTGCCAGCAGCCAAGCACTCTCTGGGGGGGGTAATTCACCCCTCCACTTT
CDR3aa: CASSQALSGGGNSPLHF

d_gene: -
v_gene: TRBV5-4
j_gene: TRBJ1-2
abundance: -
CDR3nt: TGTGCCAGCAGCTTGGGTCGGGGGGGCAGGGCCTATGGCTACACCTTC
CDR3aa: CASSLGRGGRAYGYTF

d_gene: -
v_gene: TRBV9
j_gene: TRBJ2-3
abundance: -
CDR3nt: TGTGCCAGCTCCAGAACCGCAGATACGCAGTATTTT
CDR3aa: CASSRTADTQYF

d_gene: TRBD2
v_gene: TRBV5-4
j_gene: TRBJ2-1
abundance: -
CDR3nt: TGTGCCAGCAGCTACGGGGGGGCCTACAATGAGCAGTTCTTC
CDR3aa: CASSYGGAYNEQFF

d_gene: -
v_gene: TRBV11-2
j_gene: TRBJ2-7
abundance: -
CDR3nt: TGTGCCAGCAGCTTGACTAGGAGGGAGCAGTACTTC
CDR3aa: CASSLTRREQYF